The T cell receptor (beta chain) described here comes from a study of OX40 agonist ivuxolimab in advanced cancers. Across the study: Ivuxolimab is an agonistic anti-OX40 (CD134) antibody, and patients were treated with it.

This clone is a singleton in its sample. Trimming left V 3 bases short and J 1 base short, with 16 bases between. Germline CDR1 is MNHEY and CDR2 is SMNVEV (reference sequence). The CDR3 has 17 residues. Clones were read by immunoSEQ multiplex PCR, and TCRdb kept only the in-frame ones, dropping some. The table has under 100,000 clones, around 92% seen once. This TCR came from an adult with an advanced solid tumor such as melanoma, head and neck, liver or kidney cancer. J is TRBJ2-1 and V is TRBV27; the D is unclear. The specimen was CD4+ or CD8+ T cells sorted from blood, collected in a trial of the OX40 agonist ivuxolimab. The CDR3 region has the DNA TGTGCCAGCAGTTTGCTACCGACGGAGCTTTCCTACAATGAGCAGTTCTTC. Translating it yields CASSLLPTELSYNEQFF.